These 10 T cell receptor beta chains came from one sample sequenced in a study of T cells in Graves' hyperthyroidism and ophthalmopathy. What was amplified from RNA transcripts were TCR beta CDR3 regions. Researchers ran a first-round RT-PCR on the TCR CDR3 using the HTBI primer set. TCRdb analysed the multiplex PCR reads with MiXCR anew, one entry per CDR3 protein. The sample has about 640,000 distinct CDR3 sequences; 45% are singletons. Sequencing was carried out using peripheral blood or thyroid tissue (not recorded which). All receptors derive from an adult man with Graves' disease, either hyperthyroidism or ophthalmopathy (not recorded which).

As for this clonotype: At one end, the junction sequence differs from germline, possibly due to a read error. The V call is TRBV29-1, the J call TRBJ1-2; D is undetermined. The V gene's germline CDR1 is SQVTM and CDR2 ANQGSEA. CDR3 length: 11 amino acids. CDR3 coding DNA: TGCAGCGTTGGGTGGGAGTATGGCTGCACCTTC. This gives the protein CSVGWEYGCTF. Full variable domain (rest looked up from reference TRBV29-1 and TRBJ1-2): SAVISQKPSRDICQRGTSLTIQCQVDSQVTMMFWYRQQPGQSLTLIATANQGSEATYESGFVIDKFPISRPNLTFSTLTVSNMSPEDSSIYLCSVGWEYGCTFGSGTRLTVV.

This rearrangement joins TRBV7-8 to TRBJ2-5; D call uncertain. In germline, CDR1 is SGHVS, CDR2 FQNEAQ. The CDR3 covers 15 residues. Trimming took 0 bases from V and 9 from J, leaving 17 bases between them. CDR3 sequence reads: CASSLAERSNQPQYF. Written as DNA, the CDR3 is TGTGCCAGCAGCTTAGCGGAGAGGAGCAATCAGCCCCAGTACTTC.

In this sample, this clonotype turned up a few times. The CDR3 loop reads CATQGLETQYF. The CDR3 nucleotides read TGTGCCACGCAGGGTTTGGAGACCCAGTACTTC. The chain combines TRBV6-5 with TRBJ2-5; weak D call: TRBD1 (5 bases). Germline V CDR1 and CDR2: MNHEY, SVGAGI. V was pared by 10 bases and J by 5 bases, with 11 bases between. This CDR3 comprises 11 residues.

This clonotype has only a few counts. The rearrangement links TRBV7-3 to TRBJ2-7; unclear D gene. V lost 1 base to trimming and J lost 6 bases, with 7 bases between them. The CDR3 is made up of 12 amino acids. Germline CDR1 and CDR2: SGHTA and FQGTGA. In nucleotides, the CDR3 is TGTGCCAGCAGCTTAATAGGTGGCGAGCAGTACTTC. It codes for CASSLIGGEQYF.

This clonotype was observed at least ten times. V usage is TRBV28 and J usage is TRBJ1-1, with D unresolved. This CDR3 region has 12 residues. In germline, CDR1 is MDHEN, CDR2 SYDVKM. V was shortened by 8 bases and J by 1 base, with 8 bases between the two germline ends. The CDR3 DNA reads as TGTGCCAGCTCCGGACCGAACACTGAAGCTTTCTTT. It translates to CASSGPNTEAFF. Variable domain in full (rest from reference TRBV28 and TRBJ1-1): DVKVTQSSRYLVKRTGEKVFLECVQDMDHENMFWYRQDPGLGLRLIYFSYDVKMKEKGDIPEGYSVSREKKERFSLILESASTNQTSMYLCASSGPNTEAFFGQGTRLTVV.

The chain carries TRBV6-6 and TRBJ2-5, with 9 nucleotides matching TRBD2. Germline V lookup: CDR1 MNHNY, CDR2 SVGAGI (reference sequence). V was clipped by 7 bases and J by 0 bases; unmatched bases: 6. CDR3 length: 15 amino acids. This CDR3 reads CASMRTSGYQETQYF. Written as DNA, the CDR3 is TGTGCCAGCATGAGAACTAGCGGGTACCAAGAGACCCAGTACTTC.

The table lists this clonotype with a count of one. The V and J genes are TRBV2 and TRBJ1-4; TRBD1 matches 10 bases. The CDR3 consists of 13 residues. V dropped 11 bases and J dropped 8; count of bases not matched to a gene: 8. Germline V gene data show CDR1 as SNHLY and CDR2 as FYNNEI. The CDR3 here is CAWSLGQGEKLFF. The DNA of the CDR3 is TGTGCCTGGAGTTTGGGACAGGGGGAAAAACTGTTTTTT.

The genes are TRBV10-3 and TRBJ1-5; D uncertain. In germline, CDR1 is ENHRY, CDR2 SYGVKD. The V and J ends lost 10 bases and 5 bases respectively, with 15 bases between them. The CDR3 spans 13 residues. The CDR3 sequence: CATSERADQPQHF. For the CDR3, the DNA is TGTGCCACCTCCGAGCGCGCCGATCAGCCCCAGCATTTT.

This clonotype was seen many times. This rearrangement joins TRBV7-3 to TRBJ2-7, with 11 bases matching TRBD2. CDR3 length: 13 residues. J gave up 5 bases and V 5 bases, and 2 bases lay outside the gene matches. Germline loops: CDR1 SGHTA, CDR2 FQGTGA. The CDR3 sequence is CASSTSGGDEQYF. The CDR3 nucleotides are TGTGCCAGCAGCACTAGCGGGGGCGACGAGCAGTACTTC.

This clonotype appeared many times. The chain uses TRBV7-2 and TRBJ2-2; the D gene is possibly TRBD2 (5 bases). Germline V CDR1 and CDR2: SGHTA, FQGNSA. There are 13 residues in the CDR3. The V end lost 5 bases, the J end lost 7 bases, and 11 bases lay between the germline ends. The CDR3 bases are TGTGCCAGCAGCCGAGGACTTAACGGGGAGCTGTTTTTT. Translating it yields CASSRGLNGELFF. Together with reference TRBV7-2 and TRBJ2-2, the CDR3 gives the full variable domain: GAGVSQSPSNKVTEKGKDVELRCDPISGHTALYWYRQSLGQGLEFLIYFQGNSAPDKSGLPSDRFSAERTGGSVSTLTIQRTQQEDSAVYLCASSRGLNGELFFGEGSRLTVL.